The 9 T cell receptor beta chains reported below all come from one sample, sequenced in a study of cytomegalovirus exposure and HLA in healthy donors. PCR amplification relied on 60 Vbeta primers (plus 13 Jbeta primers). Here immunoSEQ multiplex PCR was the method, and the copy in TCRdb shows in-frame clones only, minus some. The sample consists of 200,000 to 250,000 clones, 70% to 85% of them appearing once. The sequenced sample consisted of PBMCs. Receptor source: a woman aged 40 to 50 in good health and CMV-seronegative.

The V and J genes are TRBV7-6 and TRBJ2-7; TRBD2 is a possible D gene (5 bases). CDR1 and CDR2 (germline): SGHVS, FNYEAQ. Trimming cost V 5 bases and J 0 bases, with 8 bases left between them. The CDR3 extends over 13 amino acids. This CDR3 reads CASSREASYEQYF. Here the CDR3 DNA reads TGTGCCAGCAGCCGGGAAGCCTCCTACGAGCAGTACTTC.

The CDR3 region is CATRQGSSVSTEAFF. DNA for the CDR3: TGTGCCACCCGACAGGGAAGTTCTGTGAGCACTGAAGCTTTCTTT. This chain links TRBV6-5 with TRBJ1-1, with TRBD1 matching 7 bases. CDR3 length: 15 amino acids. Trimming removed 10 bases from V and 4 bases from J; junction bases left unmatched: 15. CDR1 and CDR2 (germline): MNHEY, SVGAGI.

J is TRBJ1-1 and V is TRBV19; no clear D. CDR1 is LNHDA and CDR2 is SQIVND in the germline V gene (reference sequence). V was shortened by 1 base and J by 1 base, with 7 bases between the two germline ends. The CDR3 covers 14 residues. CDR3: CASSIVGKNTEAFF. The CDR3 DNA sequence: TGTGCCAGTAGTATAGTGGGCAAGAACACTGAAGCTTTCTTT.

This chain uses TRBV7-8 with TRBJ1-3; a weak D match, TRBD1 (5 bases). The CDR3 extends over 15 amino acids. CDR1 and CDR2 (germline): SGHVS, FQNEAQ. V was trimmed by 3 bases and J by 1 base, leaving 10 bases between them. The CDR3 DNA is TGTGCCAGCAGCTTCCAGGGTTTTTCTGGAAACACCATATATTTT. Encoded protein: CASSFQGFSGNTIYF.

The chain combines TRBV28 with TRBJ2-7; 7 bases line up with TRBD1. Losses at the gene ends were 6 bases for V and 0 bases for J; bases not matched to a gene: 5. Germline CDR1 MDHEN, CDR2 SYDVKM. The CDR3 runs to 14 residues. The CDR3 here is CASRGQAPSYEQYF. DNA for the CDR3: TGTGCCAGCAGAGGACAGGCGCCCTCCTACGAGCAGTACTTC.

The J gene is TRBJ2-3, the V gene TRBV30, with 8 bases lining up with TRBD2. Germline CDR1 is GTSNPN and CDR2 is SVGIG (reference sequence). The CDR3 consists of 15 residues. After removal of 0 bases from V and 5 bases from J, the junction contained 7 bases not matched to a gene. CDR3 amino acids: CAWSVRRGGGDTQYF. CDR3 coding DNA: TGTGCCTGGAGTGTAAGACGGGGGGGTGGAGATACGCAGTATTTT. Full variable domain (rest looked up from reference TRBV30 and TRBJ2-3): SQTIHQWPATLVQPVGSPLSLECTVEGTSNPNLYWYRQAAGRGLQLLFYSVGIGQISSEVPQNLSASRPQDRQFILSSKKLLLSDSGFYLCAWSVRRGGGDTQYFGPGTRLTVL.

The J gene is TRBJ1-4, the V gene TRBV28, with D possibly TRBD1 on 6 matching bases. The CDR3 is 18 amino acids. The germline V and J ends were trimmed by 1 base and 0 bases, with 15 bases remaining between them. CDR1 and CDR2 (germline): MDHEN, SYDVKM. As DNA, the CDR3 is TGTGCCAGCAGTTTATATGGCCAGGGGATAACAACTAATGAAAAACTGTTTTTT. The encoded protein is CASSLYGQGITTNEKLFF.

V is TRBV7-9 and J is TRBJ2-5; maybe TRBD1 (6 bases). Germline V gene lookup returns CDR1 SEHNR and CDR2 FQNEAQ (reference sequence). V was clipped by 5 bases and J by 9 bases, with 13 bases between them. This CDR3 region has 12 residues. The CDR3 bases are TGTGCCAGCAGCCCGGACAGACTTCCCCAGTACTTC. Its protein product is CASSPDRLPQYF. The full variable domain, completed using reference TRBV7-9 and TRBJ2-5, is DTGVSQNPRHKITKRGQNVTFRCDPISEHNRLYWYRQTLGQGPEFLTYFQNEAQLEKSRLLSDRFSAERPKGSFSTLEIQRTEQGDSAMYLCASSPDRLPQYFGPGTRLLVL.

This clone has more than one count but fewer than ten. The rearrangement joins TRBV28 to TRBJ1-5, with 8 bases aligning to TRBD1. The CDR3 length is 14 residues. V lost 6 bases and J lost 4; bases outside the gene matches: 5. Germline CDR1 reads MDHEN; CDR2 reads SYDVKM. The CDR3 protein is CASSRTGSNQPQHF. CDR3 bases: TGTGCCAGCAGCCGGACAGGGTCTAATCAGCCCCAGCATTTT.